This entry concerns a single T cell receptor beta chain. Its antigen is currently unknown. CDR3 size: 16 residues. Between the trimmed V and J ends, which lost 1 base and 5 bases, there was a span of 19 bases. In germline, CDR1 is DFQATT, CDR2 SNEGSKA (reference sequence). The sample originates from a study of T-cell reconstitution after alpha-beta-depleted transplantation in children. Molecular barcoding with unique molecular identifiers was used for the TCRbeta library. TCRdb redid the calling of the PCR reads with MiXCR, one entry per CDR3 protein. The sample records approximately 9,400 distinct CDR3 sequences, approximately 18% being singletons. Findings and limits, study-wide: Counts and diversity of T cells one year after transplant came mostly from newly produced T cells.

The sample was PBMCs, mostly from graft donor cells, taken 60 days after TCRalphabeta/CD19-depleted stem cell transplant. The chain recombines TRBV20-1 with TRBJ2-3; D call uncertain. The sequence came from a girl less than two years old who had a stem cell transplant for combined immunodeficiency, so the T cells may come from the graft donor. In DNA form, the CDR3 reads TGCAGTGCTAGAGGGCCCGTAAACCCTGTGATAGATACGCAGTATTTT. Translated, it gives CSARGPVNPVIDTQYF.